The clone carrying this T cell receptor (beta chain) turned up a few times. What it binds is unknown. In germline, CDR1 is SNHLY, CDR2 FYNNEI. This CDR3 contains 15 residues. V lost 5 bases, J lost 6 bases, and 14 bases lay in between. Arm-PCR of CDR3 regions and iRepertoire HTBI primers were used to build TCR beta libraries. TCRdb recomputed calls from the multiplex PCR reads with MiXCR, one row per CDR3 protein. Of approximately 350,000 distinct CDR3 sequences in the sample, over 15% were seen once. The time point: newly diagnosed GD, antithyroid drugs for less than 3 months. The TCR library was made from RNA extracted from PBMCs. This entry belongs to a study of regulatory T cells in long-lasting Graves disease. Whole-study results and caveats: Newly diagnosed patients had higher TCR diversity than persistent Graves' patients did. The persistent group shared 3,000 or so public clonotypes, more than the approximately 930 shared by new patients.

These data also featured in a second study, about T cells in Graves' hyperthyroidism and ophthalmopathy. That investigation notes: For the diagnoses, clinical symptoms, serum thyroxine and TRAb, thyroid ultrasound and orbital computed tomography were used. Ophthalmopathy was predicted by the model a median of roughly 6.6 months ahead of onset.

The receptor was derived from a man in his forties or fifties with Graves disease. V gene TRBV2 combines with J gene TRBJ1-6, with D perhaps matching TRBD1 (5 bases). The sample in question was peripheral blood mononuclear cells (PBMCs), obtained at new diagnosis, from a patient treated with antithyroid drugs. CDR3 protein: CASSYLIQGNSPLHF. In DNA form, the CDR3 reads TGTGCCAGCAGTTACCTTATTCAGGGTAATTCACCCCTCCACTTT.